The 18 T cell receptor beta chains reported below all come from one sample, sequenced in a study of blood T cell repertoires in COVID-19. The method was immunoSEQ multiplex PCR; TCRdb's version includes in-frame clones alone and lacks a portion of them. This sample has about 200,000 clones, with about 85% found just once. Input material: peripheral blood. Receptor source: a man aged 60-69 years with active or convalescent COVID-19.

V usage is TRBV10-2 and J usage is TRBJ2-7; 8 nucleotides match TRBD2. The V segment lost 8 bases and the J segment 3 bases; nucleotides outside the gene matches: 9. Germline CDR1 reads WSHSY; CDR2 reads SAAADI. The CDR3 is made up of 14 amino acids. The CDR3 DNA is TGCGCCAGCTTTCCCGGGGGGGGCGGCTACGAGCAGTACTTC. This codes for CASFPGGGGYEQYF.

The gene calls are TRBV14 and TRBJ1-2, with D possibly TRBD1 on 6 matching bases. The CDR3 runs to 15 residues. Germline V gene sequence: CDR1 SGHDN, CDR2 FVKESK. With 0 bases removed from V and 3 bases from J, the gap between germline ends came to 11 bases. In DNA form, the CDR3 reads TGTGCCAGCAGCCAAGACACAGGGTCTGACTATGGCTACACCTTC. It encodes CASSQDTGSDYGYTF.

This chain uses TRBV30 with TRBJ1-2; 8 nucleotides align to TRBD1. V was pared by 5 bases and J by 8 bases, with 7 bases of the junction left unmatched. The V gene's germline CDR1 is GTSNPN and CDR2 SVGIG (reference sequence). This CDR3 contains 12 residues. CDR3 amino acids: CAWGRTGQGYTF. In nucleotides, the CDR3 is TGTGCCTGGGGGAGGACAGGGCAAGGCTACACCTTC.

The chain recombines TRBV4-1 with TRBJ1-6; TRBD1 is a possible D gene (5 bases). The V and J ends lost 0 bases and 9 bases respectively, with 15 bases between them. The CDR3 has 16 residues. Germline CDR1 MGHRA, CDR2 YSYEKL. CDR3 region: CASSQEGHRGVSPLHF. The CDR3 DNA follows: TGCGCCAGCAGCCAAGAGGGCCATCGGGGGGTTTCACCCCTCCACTTT.

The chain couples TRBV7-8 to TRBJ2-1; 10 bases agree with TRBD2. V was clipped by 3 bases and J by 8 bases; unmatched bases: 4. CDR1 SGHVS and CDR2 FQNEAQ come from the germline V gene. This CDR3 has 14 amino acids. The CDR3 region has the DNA TGTGCCAGCAGCTTGAAGCGGGGGGGCCATGAGCAGTTCTTC. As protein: CASSLKRGGHEQFF.

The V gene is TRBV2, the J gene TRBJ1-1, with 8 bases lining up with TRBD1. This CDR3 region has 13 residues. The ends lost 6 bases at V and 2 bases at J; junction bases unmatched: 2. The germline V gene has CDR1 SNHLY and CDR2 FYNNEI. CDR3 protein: CASRGQANTEAFF. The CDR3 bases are TGTGCCAGCAGGGGACAGGCTAACACTGAAGCTTTCTTT.

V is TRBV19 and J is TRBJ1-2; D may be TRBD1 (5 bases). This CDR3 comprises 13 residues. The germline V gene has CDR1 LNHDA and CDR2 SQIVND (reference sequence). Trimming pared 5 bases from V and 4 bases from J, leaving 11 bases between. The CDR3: CASSSDRRYGYTF. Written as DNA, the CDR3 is TGTGCCAGTAGTTCCGACAGACGCTATGGCTACACCTTC. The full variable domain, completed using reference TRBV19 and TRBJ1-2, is DGGITQSPKYLFRKEGQNVTLSCEQNLNHDAMYWYRQDPGQGLRLIYYSQIVNDFQKGDIAEGYSVSREKKESFPLTVTSAQKNPTAFYLCASSSDRRYGYTFGSGTRLTVV.

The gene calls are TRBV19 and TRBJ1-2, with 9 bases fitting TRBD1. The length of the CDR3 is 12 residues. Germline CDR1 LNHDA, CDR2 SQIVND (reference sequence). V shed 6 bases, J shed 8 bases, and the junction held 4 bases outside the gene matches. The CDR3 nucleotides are TGTGCCAGTAGCCGACAGGGGGGAGGCTACACCTTC. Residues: CASSRQGGGYTF.

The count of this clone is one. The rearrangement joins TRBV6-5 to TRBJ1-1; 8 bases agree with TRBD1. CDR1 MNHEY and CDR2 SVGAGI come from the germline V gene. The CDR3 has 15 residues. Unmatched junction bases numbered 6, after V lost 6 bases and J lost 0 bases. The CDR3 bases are TGTGCCAGCAGCCTCAGACAGGGGATGAACACTGAAGCTTTCTTT. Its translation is CASSLRQGMNTEAFF.

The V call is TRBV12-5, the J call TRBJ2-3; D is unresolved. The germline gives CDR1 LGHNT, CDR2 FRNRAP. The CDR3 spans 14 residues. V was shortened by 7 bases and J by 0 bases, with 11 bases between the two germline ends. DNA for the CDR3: TGTGCTAGTGTCTTGGGCCTTAGCACAGATACGCAGTATTTT. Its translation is CASVLGLSTDTQYF.

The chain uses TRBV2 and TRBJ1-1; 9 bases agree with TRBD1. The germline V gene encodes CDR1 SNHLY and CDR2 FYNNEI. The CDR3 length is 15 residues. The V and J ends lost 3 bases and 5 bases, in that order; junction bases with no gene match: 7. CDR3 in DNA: TGTGCCAGCAGTGAGTTACAGGGGGCTATGACTGAAGCTTTCTTT. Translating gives CASSELQGAMTEAFF.

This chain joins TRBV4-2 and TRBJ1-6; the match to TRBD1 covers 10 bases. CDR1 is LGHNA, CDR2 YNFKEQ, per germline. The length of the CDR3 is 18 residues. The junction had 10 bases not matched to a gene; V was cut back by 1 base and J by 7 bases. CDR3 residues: CASSQGTGGMPQNSPLHF. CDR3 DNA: TGTGCCAGCAGCCAAGGGACAGGGGGAATGCCGCAAAATTCACCCCTCCACTTT.

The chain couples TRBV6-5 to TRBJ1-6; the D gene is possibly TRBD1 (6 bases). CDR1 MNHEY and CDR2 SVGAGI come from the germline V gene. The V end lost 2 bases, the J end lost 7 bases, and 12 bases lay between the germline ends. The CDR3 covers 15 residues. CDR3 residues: CASSYAQGPNSPLHF. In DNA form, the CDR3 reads TGTGCCAGCAGTTACGCACAGGGTCCCAATTCACCCCTCCACTTT.

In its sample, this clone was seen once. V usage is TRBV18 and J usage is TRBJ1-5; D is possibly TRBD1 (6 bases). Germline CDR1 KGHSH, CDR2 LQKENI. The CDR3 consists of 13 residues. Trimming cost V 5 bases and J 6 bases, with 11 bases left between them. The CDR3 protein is CASSAGAGQPQHF. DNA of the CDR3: TGTGCCAGCTCAGCGGGGGCCGGTCAGCCCCAGCATTTT.

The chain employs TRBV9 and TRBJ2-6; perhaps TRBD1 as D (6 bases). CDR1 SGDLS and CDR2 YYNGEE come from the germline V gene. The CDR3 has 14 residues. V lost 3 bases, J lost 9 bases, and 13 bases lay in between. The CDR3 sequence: CASSEQGHYNVLTF. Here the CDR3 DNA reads TGTGCCAGCAGCGAACAGGGACACTACAACGTCCTGACTTTC.

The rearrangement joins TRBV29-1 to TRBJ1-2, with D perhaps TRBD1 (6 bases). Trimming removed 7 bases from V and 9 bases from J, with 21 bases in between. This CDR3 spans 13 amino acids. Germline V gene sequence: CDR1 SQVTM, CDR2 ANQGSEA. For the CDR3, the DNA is TGCAGCGCCGTCACAGGGCGACAAGGTAGCTACACCTTC. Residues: CSAVTGRQGSYTF.

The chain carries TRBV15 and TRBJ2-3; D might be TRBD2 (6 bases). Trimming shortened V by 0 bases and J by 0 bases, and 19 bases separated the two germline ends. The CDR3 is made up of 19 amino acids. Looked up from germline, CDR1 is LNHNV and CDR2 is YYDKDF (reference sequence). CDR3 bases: TGTGCCACCAGCAGAGAGCGAAAGGGACTCACCGCTAGCACAGATACGCAGTATTTT. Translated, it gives CATSRERKGLTASTDTQYF.

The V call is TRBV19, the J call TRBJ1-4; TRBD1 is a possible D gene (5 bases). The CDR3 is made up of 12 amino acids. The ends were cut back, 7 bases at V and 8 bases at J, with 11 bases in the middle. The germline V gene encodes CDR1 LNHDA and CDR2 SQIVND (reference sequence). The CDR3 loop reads CASKSPGEKLFF. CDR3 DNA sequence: TGTGCCAGTAAATCTCCAGGGGAAAAACTGTTTTTT.